The entry below gives a single TCR beta chain sequence along with its context. The data were taken from a study of neoadjuvant nivolumab and ipilimumab in lung cancer. Only in-frame clones appear in the TCRdb table, and some are missing; sequencing was by immunoSEQ multiplex PCR. This sample has about 26,000 clones, with 82% found just once. Looked up from germline, CDR1 is SGHRS and CDR2 is YFSETQ. Losses at the gene ends were 6 bases for V and 0 bases for J; bases not matched to a gene: 4. The CDR3 has 14 residues. The source is an adult with non-small cell lung cancer. V gene TRBV5-1 combines with J gene TRBJ2-3, with 7 positions matching TRBD2. The sample was tumor tissue, taken after neoadjuvant nivolumab, alone or with ipilimumab, at or shortly before surgery. CDR3 bases: TGCGCCAGCAAAAGCGGGACTAGCACAGATACGCAGTATTTT. Amino acid sequence: CASKSGTSTDTQYF.